Shown below are 3 T cell receptor beta chains from a single sample sequenced in a study of blood T cells in healthy people across ages. The second PCR ran roughly 6 to 11 cycles with a sample-barcoded 5' primer and J-beta primers. TCRdb redid the calling of the 5' RACE reads with MiXCR, one entry per CDR3 protein. There are 750,000 or so distinct CDR3 sequences in the sample; around 25% occur only once, and under 10% lies in the top ten. The data were also submitted as part of a second study, on T cells of mothers and their children.

The sample comprised blood. These receptors originate from a boy younger than 18 in good health.

The chain couples TRBV29-1 to TRBJ1-2; D is perhaps TRBD1 (5 bases). The CDR3 length is 16 residues. V lost 3 bases to trimming and J lost 3 bases, with 20 bases between them. Germline values: CDR1 SQVTM, CDR2 ANQGSEA. The CDR3 reads CSVDASQQVRHYGYTF. The CDR3 nucleotides read TGCAGCGTTGACGCCTCCCAACAGGTTCGGCACTATGGCTACACCTTC. Combining the CDR3 with reference TRBV29-1 and TRBJ1-2 gives the whole variable domain SAVISQKPSRDICQRGTSLTIQCQVDSQVTMMFWYRQQPGQSLTLIATANQGSEATYESGFVIDKFPISRPNLTFSTLTVSNMSPEDSSIYLCSVDASQQVRHYGYTFGSGTRLTVV.

The genes are TRBV20-1 and TRBJ2-3; no clear D. This CDR3 comprises 14 residues. Between the trimmed V and J ends, which lost 0 bases and 11 bases, there was a span of 18 bases. The germline V gene encodes CDR1 DFQATT and CDR2 SNEGSKA (reference sequence). In nucleotides, the CDR3 is TGCAGTGCTAGAGATCGTAGCTCTCAATGGGGGCAGTATTTT. Encoded protein: CSARDRSSQWGQYF.

V is TRBV25-1 and J is TRBJ1-2; 7 bases are a match to TRBD1. CDR1 is MGHDK, CDR2 SYGVNS, per germline. The junction had 7 bases not matched to a gene; V was cut back by 4 bases and J by 2 bases. The CDR3 spans 15 residues. Here the CDR3 DNA reads TGTGCCAGCAGTGGCCGGACAGGATCAAACTATGGCTACACCTTC. Translating gives CASSGRTGSNYGYTF.